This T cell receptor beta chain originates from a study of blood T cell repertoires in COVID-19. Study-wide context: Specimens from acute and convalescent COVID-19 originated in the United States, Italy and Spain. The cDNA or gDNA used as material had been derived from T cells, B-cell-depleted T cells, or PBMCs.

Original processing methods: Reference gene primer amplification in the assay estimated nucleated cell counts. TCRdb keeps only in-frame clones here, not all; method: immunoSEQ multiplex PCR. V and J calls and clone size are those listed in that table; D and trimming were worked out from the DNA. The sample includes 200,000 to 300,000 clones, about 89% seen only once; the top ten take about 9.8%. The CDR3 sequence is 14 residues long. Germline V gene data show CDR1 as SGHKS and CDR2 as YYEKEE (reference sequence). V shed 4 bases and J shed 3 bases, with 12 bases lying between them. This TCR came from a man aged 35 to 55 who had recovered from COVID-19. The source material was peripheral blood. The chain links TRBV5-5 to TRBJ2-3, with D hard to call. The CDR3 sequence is CASSLLGLTDTQYF. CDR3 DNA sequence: TGTGCCAGCAGCCTGTTGGGCTTGACAGATACGCAGTATTTT. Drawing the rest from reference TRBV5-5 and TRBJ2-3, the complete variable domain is DAGVTQSPTHLIKTRGQQVTLRCSPISGHKSVSWYQQVLGQGPQFIFQYYEKEERGRGNFPDRFSARQFPNYSSELNVNALLLGDSALYLCASSLLGLTDTQYFGPGTRLTVL.